One and the same sample provided the 10 T cell receptor beta chains below, sequenced in a study of tumor-infiltrating lymphocytes in oesophageal squamous cell carcinoma. TCRdb passed the PCR reads through MiXCR, listing each CDR3 protein once. The sample has about 20,000 distinct CDR3 sequences; over 40% are singletons. The sequenced material came from normal esophageal tissue next to the tumor. All receptors derive from a male donor with esophageal squamous cell carcinoma.

V gene TRBV7-2 combines with J gene TRBJ2-5; D remains ambiguous. The J call is uncertain, as TRBJ2-1 better fits the DNA end. CDR1 is SGHTA, CDR2 FQGNSA, per germline. This CDR3 region has 14 residues. The CDR3 here is CASSSAAMGDEQFF. CDR3 nucleotide sequence: TGTGCCAGCAGCTCTGCTGCCATGGGCGATGAGCAGTTCTTC.

This clonotype has at least ten counts. This chain joins TRBV4-3 and TRBJ1-1, with 11 bases identical to TRBD1. The CDR3 covers 18 residues. V lost 0 bases, J lost 2 bases, and 8 bases stayed unmatched. Germline CDR1 and CDR2: LGHNA and YSLEER. In nucleotides, the CDR3 is TGCGCCAGCAGCCAAGATGTTGGACAGGGGGCTTTCAACACTGAAGCTTTCTTT. Translation gives CASSQDVGQGAFNTEAFF.

Note on this clonotype: Mismatch with germline at one junction end may stem from a read error. V usage is TRBV10-3 and J usage is TRBJ1-1; TRBD1 might be the D (5 bases). CDR3 length: 13 amino acids. Per germline, CDR1 ENHRY and CDR2 SYGVKD. The CDR3 loop reads CAISECGAQEQYF. The DNA for the CDR3 is TGTGCCATCAGTGAGTGCGGGGCTCAAGAGCAGTACTTT.

The chain couples TRBV5-3 to TRBJ2-7; 8 positions agree with TRBD2. TRBV5-3 is assigned to the ORF class and has an uncertain function. The CDR3 contains 16 residues. Trimming took 8 bases from V and 0 from J; bases not matched to a gene: 13. The CDR3 region has the DNA TGTGCCAGCAGCAGAGTCAATAGCGGGGTCTCCTACGAGCAGTACTTC. Its protein is CASSRVNSGVSYEQYF.

In its sample, this clonotype was seen a few times. V usage is TRBV7-6 and J usage is TRBJ1-5; 7 bases align to TRBD1. V shed 5 bases and J 3 bases; nucleotides not matched to a gene: 25. Germline CDR1 SGHVS, CDR2 FNYEAQ. The CDR3 has 21 residues. The CDR3 spells CASSPQLAQGTSQHFNQPQHF. CDR3 sequence (DNA): TGTGCCAGCAGCCCCCAACTGGCACAGGGGACGTCGCAACACTTCAATCAGCCCCAGCATTTT. The entire variable domain, with the rest obtained from reference TRBV7-6 and TRBJ1-5, is as follows: GAGVSQSPRYKVTKRGQDVALRCDPISGHVSLYWYRQALGQGPEFLTYFNYEAQQDKSGLPNDRFSAERPEGSISTLTIQRTEQRDSAMYRCASSPQLAQGTSQHFNQPQHFGDGTRLSIL.

The chain couples TRBV12-3 or TRBV12-4 to TRBJ1-1, with TRBD1 as a possible D gene (6 bases). Trimming removed 6 bases from V and 1 base from J, with 9 bases in between. This CDR3 has 13 amino acids. CDR3 nucleotides: TGTGCCAGCAGACCAGGGGAGAACACTGAAGCTTTCTTT. This sequence encodes CASRPGENTEAFF.

This clonotype is labeled as medium-sized. The rearrangement uses TRBV12-3 or TRBV12-4 and TRBJ2-7; 8 bases line up with TRBD1. V shed 4 bases, J shed 6 bases, and the junction held 8 bases outside the gene matches. This CDR3 has 14 amino acids. CDR3: CASSSGQEGPEQYF. CDR3 sequence (DNA): TGTGCCAGCAGTTCGGGACAGGAAGGCCCCGAGCAGTACTTC.

This clonotype was seen a few times. The chain has TRBV7-8 and TRBJ2-5, with a weak D call TRBD2 (5 bases). Germline V gives CDR1 SGHVS, CDR2 FQNEAQ. Trimming left V 3 bases short and J 0 bases short, with 8 bases between. The CDR3 contains 14 residues. CDR3 DNA: TGTGCCAGCAGCTTCCGGGAAAACCAAGAGACCCAGTACTTC. Amino acids: CASSFRENQETQYF.

This clonotype was picked up one time. A much larger clone differs by one base, so this may be a read error. The chain is built from TRBV5-1 and TRBJ2-1, with TRBD1 matching 8 bases. The CDR3 is 12 residues long. Germline CDR1 SGHRS, CDR2 YFSETQ. V lost 3 bases, J lost 10 bases, and 3 bases stayed unmatched. DNA for the CDR3: TGCGCCAGCAGCTCACAGGGGGAAGAGCAGTTCTTC. This translates into CASSSQGEEQFF.

J is TRBJ2-5 and V is TRBV6-2 or TRBV6-3, with 8 bases identical to TRBD1. CDR1 and CDR2 from the germline V gene are MNHEY and SVGEGT. The CDR3 covers 14 residues. The junction had 4 bases not matched to a gene; V was cut back by 5 bases and J by 2 bases. The CDR3 reads CASSARQGQETQYF. The CDR3 DNA reads as TGTGCCAGCAGTGCCCGACAGGGGCAAGAGACCCAGTACTTC.